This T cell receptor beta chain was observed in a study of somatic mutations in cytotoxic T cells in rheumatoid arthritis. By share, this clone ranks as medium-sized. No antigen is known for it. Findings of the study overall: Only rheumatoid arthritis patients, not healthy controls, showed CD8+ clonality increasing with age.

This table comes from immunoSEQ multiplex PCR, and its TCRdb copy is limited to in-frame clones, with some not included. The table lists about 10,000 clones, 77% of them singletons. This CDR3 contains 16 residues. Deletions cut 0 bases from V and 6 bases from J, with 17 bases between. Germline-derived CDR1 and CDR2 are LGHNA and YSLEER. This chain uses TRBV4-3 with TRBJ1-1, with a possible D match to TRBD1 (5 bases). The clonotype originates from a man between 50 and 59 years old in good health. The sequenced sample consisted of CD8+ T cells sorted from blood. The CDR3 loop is CASSQDRQGLMAEAFF. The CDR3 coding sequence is TGCGCCAGCAGCCAAGATAGGCAGGGTTTGATGGCTGAAGCTTTCTTT.